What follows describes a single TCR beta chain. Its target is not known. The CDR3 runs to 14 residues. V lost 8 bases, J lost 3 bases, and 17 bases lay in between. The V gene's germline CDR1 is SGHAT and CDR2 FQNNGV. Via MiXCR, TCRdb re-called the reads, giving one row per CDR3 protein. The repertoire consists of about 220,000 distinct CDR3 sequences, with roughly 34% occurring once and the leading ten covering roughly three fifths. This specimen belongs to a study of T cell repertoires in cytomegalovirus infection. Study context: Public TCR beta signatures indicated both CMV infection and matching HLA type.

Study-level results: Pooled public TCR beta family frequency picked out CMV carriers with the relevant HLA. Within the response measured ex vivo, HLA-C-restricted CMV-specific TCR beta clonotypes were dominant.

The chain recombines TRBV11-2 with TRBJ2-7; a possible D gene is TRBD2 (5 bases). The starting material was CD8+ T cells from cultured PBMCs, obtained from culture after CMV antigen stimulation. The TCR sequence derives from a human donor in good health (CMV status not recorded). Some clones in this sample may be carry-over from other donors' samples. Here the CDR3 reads CASSSAQRYYEQYF. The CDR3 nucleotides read TGTGCCAGCTCCTCTGCCCAGCGGTACTACGAGCAGTACTTC.